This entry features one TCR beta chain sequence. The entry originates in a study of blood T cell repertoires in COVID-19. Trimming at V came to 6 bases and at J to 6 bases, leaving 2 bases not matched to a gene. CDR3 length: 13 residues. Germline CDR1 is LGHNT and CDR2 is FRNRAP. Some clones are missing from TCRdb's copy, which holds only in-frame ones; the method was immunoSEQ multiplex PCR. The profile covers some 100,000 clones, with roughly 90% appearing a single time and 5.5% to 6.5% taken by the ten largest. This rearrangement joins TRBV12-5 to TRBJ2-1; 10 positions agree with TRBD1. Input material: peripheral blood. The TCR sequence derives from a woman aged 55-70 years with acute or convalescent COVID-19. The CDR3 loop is CASGGQGFNEQFF. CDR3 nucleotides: TGTGCTAGTGGGGGACAGGGGTTCAATGAGCAGTTCTTC.